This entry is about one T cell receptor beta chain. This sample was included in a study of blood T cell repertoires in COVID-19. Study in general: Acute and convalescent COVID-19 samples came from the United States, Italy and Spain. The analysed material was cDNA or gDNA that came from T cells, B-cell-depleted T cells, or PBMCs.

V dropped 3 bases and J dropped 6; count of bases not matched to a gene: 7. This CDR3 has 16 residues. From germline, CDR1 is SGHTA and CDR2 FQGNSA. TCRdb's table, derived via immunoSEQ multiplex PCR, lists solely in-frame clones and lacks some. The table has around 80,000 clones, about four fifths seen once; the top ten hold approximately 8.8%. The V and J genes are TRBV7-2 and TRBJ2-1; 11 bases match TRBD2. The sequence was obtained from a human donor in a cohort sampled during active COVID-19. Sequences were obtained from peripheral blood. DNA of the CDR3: TGTGCCAGCAGCTTTGAGCTGACTAGCGGGGCCAATGAGCAGTTCTTC. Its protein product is CASSFELTSGANEQFF.